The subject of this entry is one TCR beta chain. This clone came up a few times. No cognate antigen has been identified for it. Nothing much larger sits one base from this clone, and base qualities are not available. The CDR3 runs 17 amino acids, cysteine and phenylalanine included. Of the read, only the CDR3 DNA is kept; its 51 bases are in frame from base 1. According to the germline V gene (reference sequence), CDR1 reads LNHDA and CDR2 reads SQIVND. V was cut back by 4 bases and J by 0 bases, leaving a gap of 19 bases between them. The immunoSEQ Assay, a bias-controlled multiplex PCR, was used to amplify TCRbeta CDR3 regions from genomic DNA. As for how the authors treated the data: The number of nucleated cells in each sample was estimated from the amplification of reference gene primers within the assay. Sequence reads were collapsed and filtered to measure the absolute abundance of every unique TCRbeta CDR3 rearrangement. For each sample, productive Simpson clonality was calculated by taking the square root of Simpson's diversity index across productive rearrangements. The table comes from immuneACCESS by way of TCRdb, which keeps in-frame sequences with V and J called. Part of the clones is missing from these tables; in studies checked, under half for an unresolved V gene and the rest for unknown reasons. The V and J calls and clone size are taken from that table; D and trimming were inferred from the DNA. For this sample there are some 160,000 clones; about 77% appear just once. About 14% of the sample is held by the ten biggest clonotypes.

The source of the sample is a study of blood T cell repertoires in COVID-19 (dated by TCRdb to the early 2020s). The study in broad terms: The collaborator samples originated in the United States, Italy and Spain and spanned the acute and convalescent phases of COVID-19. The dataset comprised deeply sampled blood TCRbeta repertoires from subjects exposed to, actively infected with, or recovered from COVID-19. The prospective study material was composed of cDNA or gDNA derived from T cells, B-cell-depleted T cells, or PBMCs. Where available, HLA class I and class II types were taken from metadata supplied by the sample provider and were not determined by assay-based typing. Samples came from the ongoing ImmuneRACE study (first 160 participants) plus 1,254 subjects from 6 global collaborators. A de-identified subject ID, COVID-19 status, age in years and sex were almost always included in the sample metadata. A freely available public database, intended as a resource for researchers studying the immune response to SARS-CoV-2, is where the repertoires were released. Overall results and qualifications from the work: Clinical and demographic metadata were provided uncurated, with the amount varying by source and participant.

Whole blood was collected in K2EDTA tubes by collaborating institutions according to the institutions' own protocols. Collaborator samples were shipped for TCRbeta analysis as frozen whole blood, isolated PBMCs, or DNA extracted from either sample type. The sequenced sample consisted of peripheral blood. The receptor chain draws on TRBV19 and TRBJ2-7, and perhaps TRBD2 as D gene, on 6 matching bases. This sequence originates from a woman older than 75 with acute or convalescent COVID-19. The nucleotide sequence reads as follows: TGTGCCAGTAGTAACCCTCGGGACTCAGGGAGCTCCTACGAGCAGTACTTC. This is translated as CASSNPRDSGSSYEQYF.